The 24 T cell receptor beta chains reported below all come from one sample, sequenced in a study of OX40 agonist ivuxolimab in advanced cancers. Libraries were prepared by immunoSEQ multiplex PCR; TCRdb keeps only in-frame clonotypes and omits some of them. The sample shows 30,000 or so clones, 79% of them seen only once. The material was CD4+ or CD8+ T cells sorted from blood, obtained in a trial of the OX40 agonist ivuxolimab. The receptors stem from an adult with an advanced solid tumor such as melanoma, head and neck, liver or kidney cancer.

This chain uses TRBV5-1 with TRBJ1-5, with D tentatively TRBD1 (6 bases). V was trimmed by 4 bases and J by 5 bases, leaving 13 bases between them. Germline-derived CDR1 and CDR2 are SGHRS and YFSETQ. The CDR3 spans 14 residues. CDR3: CASSLGGRYQPQHF. In DNA, the CDR3 is TGCGCCAGCAGCCTTGGGGGCAGATATCAGCCCCAGCATTTT.

The CDR3, as DNA: TGTGCCAGCAGCTTACGATCCGGGCCCTTGTTCTCCTATAATTCACCCCTCCACTTT. Protein product: CASSLRSGPLFSYNSPLHF. V is TRBV11-2 and J is TRBJ1-6; no reliable D call. The V gene's germline CDR1 is SGHAT and CDR2 FQNNGV. V was pared by 2 bases and J by 0 bases, with 17 bases between. The CDR3 runs 19 residues.

V usage is TRBV5-1 and J usage is TRBJ2-4; 11 positions agree with TRBD2. V was pared by 0 bases and J by 0 bases, with 8 bases of the junction left unmatched. Germline CDR1 and CDR2: SGHRS and YFSETQ. The CDR3 covers 19 residues. CDR3 sequence reads: CASSLGPRLAGLAKNIQYF. The CDR3, as DNA: TGCGCCAGCAGCTTGGGACCCAGACTAGCGGGGCTAGCCAAAAACATTCAGTACTTC.

The rearrangement links TRBV10-1 to TRBJ2-1, with D perhaps matching TRBD2 (5 bases). Germline loops: CDR1 WNHNN, CDR2 SYGVQD (reference sequence). V lost 2 bases, J lost 6 bases, and 8 bases lay in between. The CDR3 runs to 13 residues. CDR3 protein: CASSEGGFNEQFF. The CDR3, as DNA: TGCGCCAGCAGTGAGGGCGGGTTCAATGAGCAGTTCTTC.

The chain links TRBV11-1 to TRBJ1-3; D possibly corresponds to TRBD1 (5 bases). The germline CDR1 and CDR2 sequences are SGHAT and FQDESV (reference sequence). V lost 3 bases to trimming and J lost 2 bases, with 8 bases between them. The CDR3 extends over 14 amino acids. CDR3 protein: CASSFQGAGNTIYF. The CDR3 region has the DNA TGTGCCAGCAGCTTTCAGGGAGCTGGAAACACCATATATTTT.

J is TRBJ1-2 and V is TRBV20-1, with D unclear. Germline CDR1 DFQATT, CDR2 SNEGSKA (reference sequence). The V end lost 3 bases, the J end lost 6 bases, and 8 bases lay between the germline ends. This CDR3 spans 11 amino acids. The CDR3 is CSARERDGYTF. CDR3 nucleotide sequence: TGCAGTGCTAGGGAAAGGGATGGCTACACCTTC.

Of note for this clone: Other DNA sequences in this sample translate to the same CDR3. The J gene is TRBJ1-2, the V gene TRBV27, with 8 nucleotides matching TRBD1. Per the germline V gene, CDR1 is MNHEY and CDR2 is SMNVEV (reference sequence). The ends lost 0 bases at V and 4 bases at J; junction bases unmatched: 7. This CDR3 has 16 amino acids. The CDR3 bases are TGTGCCAGCAGTTTATCCCCTTCGACAGGGGCCTATGGCTACACCTTC. Amino acids: CASSLSPSTGAYGYTF.

The chain employs TRBV6-1 and TRBJ1-4, with D hard to call. Germline CDR1 is MNHNS and CDR2 is SASEGT. V was clipped by 7 bases and J by 0 bases, with 12 bases between them. The CDR3 extends over 15 amino acids. This chain's CDR3 is CASTSDPSTNEKLFF. The CDR3 coding sequence is TGTGCCAGCACCTCCGACCCATCAACTAATGAAAAACTGTTTTTT.

This chain joins TRBV5-8 and TRBJ2-1, with unresolved D. Deletions cut 4 bases from V and 6 bases from J, with 5 bases between. The CDR3 sequence is 11 residues long. The germline V gene has CDR1 SGHTS and CDR2 YDEGEE. The CDR3 is CASSNANEQFF. CDR3 nucleotides: TGTGCCAGCAGCAATGCCAATGAGCAGTTCTTC.

V and J are TRBV6-1 and TRBJ2-3; TRBD2 matches 8 bases. The CDR3 runs to 14 residues. Per the germline V gene, CDR1 is MNHNS and CDR2 is SASEGT. After removal of 8 bases from V and 2 bases from J, the junction contained 6 bases not matched to a gene. In nucleotides, the CDR3 is TGTGCCAGCCGTCGGGGGGGCATCACAGATACGCAGTATTTT. Its translation is CASRRGGITDTQYF.

The chain recombines TRBV19 with TRBJ2-7; tentative D call: TRBD1 (6 bases). Germline-derived CDR1 and CDR2 are LNHDA and SQIVND (reference sequence). There are 14 residues in the CDR3. V lost 3 bases, J lost 6 bases, and 15 bases lay in between. CDR3 sequence: CASSMSQGWAEQYF. The CDR3 nucleotides are TGTGCCAGTAGTATGTCACAGGGTTGGGCCGAGCAGTACTTC.

The chain carries TRBV10-1 and TRBJ1-2; no clear D gene. Deletions cut 2 bases from V and 4 bases from J, with 11 bases between. The CDR3 length is 14 residues. Germline CDR1 reads WNHNN; CDR2 reads SYGVQD (reference sequence). The CDR3 DNA is TGCGCCAGCAGTGAGAAAGCATATTCCTATGGCTACACCTTC. This translates into CASSEKAYSYGYTF.

The V call is TRBV5-8, the J call TRBJ1-1; TRBD1 matches 9 bases. The length of the CDR3 is 13 residues. Germline CDR1 SGHTS, CDR2 YDEGEE. J was trimmed by 5 bases and V by 4 bases; bases with no gene match: 3. The CDR3 DNA sequence: TGTGCCAGCAGCAGGACAGGGGTGACTGAAGCTTTCTTT. As protein: CASSRTGVTEAFF.

This rearrangement joins TRBV19 to TRBJ1-2; 8 bases align to TRBD1. V was clipped by 3 bases and J by 7 bases; unmatched bases: 1. In germline, CDR1 is LNHDA, CDR2 SQIVND (reference sequence). The CDR3 is 12 residues long. The CDR3 DNA reads TGTGCCAGTAGTATGACAGGGGCTGGCTACACCTTC. The encoded protein is CASSMTGAGYTF.

The chain employs TRBV18 and TRBJ2-6; D ambiguous. V lost 3 bases, J lost 3 bases, and 6 bases lay in between. The germline CDR1 and CDR2 sequences are KGHSH and LQKENI. This CDR3 comprises 14 residues. CDR3 sequence reads: CASSPFGGANVLTF. CDR3 nucleotide sequence: TGTGCCAGCTCACCTTTCGGTGGGGCCAACGTCCTGACTTTC.

V and J are TRBV30 and TRBJ1-2; D remains unclear. The CDR3 has 12 residues. Germline V gene lookup returns CDR1 GTSNPN and CDR2 SVGIG (reference sequence). The V end lost 3 bases, the J end lost 10 bases, and 15 bases lay between the germline ends. CDR3 sequence reads: CAWSSSSPLYTF. CDR3 sequence (DNA): TGTGCCTGGAGCAGCAGTTCGCCCCTCTACACCTTC.

This clone was observed a single time. The chain combines TRBV5-6 with TRBJ2-5; TRBD2 matches 8 bases. V gave up 1 base and J gave up 5 bases; unmatched junction bases: 7. Germline V gene sequence: CDR1 SGHDT, CDR2 YYEEEE. This CDR3 has 15 residues. The CDR3 DNA reads as TGTGCCAGCAGCTTGTCGGGGGGGGCCGGTGAGACCCAGTACTTC. Encoded protein: CASSLSGGAGETQYF. Looking up the rest from reference TRBV5-6 and TRBJ2-5 gives the full variable domain: DAGVTQSPTHLIKTRGQQVTLRCSPKSGHDTVSWYQQALGQGPQFIFQYYEEEERQRGNFPDRFSGHQFPNYSSELNVNALLLGDSALYLCASSLSGGAGETQYFGPGTRLLVL.

The chain uses TRBV5-1 and TRBJ1-2; D unclear. The germline V gene encodes CDR1 SGHRS and CDR2 YFSETQ. The CDR3 has 15 amino acids. The germline V and J ends were trimmed by 4 bases and 4 bases, with 17 bases remaining between them. CDR3 in DNA: TGCGCCAGCAGCCCGGCGGCCGGGGAGGGCTATGGCTACACCTTC. It codes for CASSPAAGEGYGYTF.

The chain links TRBV19 to TRBJ1-5; the match to TRBD1 covers 8 bases. The length of the CDR3 is 17 residues. J gave up 3 bases and V 4 bases, and 11 bases lay outside the gene matches. Germline-derived CDR1 and CDR2 are LNHDA and SQIVND (reference sequence). CDR3 bases: TGTGCCAGTAGTAGATCAGGGGGCGAGGGGTTCAATCAGCCCCAGCATTTT. Encoded protein: CASSRSGGEGFNQPQHF.

The V call is TRBV11-2, the J call TRBJ2-2, with no clear D. The CDR3 is made up of 15 amino acids. The V gene lost 1 base and the J gene lost 8 bases, with 14 bases spanning the gap. CDR1 and CDR2 from the germline V gene are SGHAT and FQNNGV. The CDR3 sequence: CASSLGAIGMGELFF. In DNA, the CDR3 is TGTGCCAGCAGCTTAGGGGCCATAGGGATGGGGGAGCTGTTTTTT.

This clone was counted once. The J gene is TRBJ2-3, the V gene TRBV5-4; 11 bases align to TRBD2. The ends lost 1 base at V and 0 bases at J; junction bases unmatched: 1. The germline gives CDR1 SGHNT, CDR2 YYREEE (reference sequence). The CDR3 runs to 16 residues. The CDR3 protein is CASSLRLAGSTDTQYF. As DNA, the CDR3 is TGTGCCAGCAGCTTGCGACTAGCGGGGAGCACAGATACGCAGTATTTT.

This chain uses TRBV5-6 with TRBJ1-4, with TRBD1 identical over 7 bases. Germline V lookup: CDR1 SGHDT, CDR2 YYEEEE. This CDR3 contains 13 residues. The V segment lost 5 bases and the J segment 4 bases; nucleotides outside the gene matches: 2. The DNA for the CDR3 is TGTGCCAGCAGGGGACAGCTTAATGAAAAACTGTTTTTT. Amino acid sequence: CASRGQLNEKLFF.

To note about this clone: Sequence at one end of the junction differs from germline and may be a read error. J is TRBJ1-3 and V is TRBV10-3; D is undetermined. Germline CDR1 is ENHRY and CDR2 is SYGVKD. This CDR3 has 14 residues. The CDR3 nucleotides are TGTGCCATCAGTGACTGGGGTTCTGGAAGCACCATATATTTT. It yields the protein CAISDWGSGSTIYF.

The chain uses TRBV7-6 and TRBJ2-3; 10 positions match TRBD2. From germline, CDR1 is SGHVS and CDR2 FNYEAQ. This CDR3 spans 17 amino acids. J gave up 5 bases and V 5 bases, and 13 bases lay outside the gene matches. CDR3 coding DNA: TGTGCCAGCAGCCCTAAGTCCGGACTAGCGGTTAGAGATACGCAGTATTTT. This translates into CASSPKSGLAVRDTQYF.